A single sample gave rise to the 30 T cell receptor beta chains below, sequenced in a study of cytomegalovirus exposure and HLA in healthy donors. Researchers ran the PCR with 60 Vbeta and 13 Jbeta primers. The assay was immunoSEQ multiplex PCR, and TCRdb's table has in-frame clones only and misses some. The sample consists of over 150,000 clones, around 80% of them appearing once. Input material: PBMCs. These receptors were taken from a woman aged 55 to 70 in good health and CMV-seropositive.

Turning to this clone: One end of the junction fails to match germline, which may point to a read error. This chain uses TRBV6-5 with TRBJ2-7; the D is unclear. CDR3 length equals 13 residues. Germline V gene lookup returns CDR1 MNHEY and CDR2 SVGAGI. CDR3 residues: CASSYAGSYEQHF. DNA of the CDR3: TGTGCCAGCAGTTACGCCGGGTCCTACGAGCAGCACTTC.

The chain couples TRBV5-8 to TRBJ1-2; 9 bases map to TRBD1. V lost 3 bases and J lost 7; bases outside the gene matches: 4. CDR1 and CDR2 (germline): SGHTS, YDEGEE. This CDR3 is 13 amino acids long. For the CDR3, the DNA is TGTGCCAGCAGCTCGGGACAGGGCGGTGGCTACACCTTC. Amino acids: CASSSGQGGGYTF. The full variable domain, completed using reference TRBV5-8 and TRBJ1-2, is EAGVTQSPTHLIKTRGQQATLRCSPISGHTSVYWYQQALGLGLQFLLWYDEGEERNRGNFPPRFSGRQFPNYSSELNVNALELEDSALYLCASSSGQGGGYTFGSGTRLTVV.

The chain recombines TRBV28 with TRBJ1-1; TRBD1 might be the D (6 bases). CDR1 is MDHEN and CDR2 is SYDVKM in the germline V gene. V was cut by 6 bases and J by 1 base, with 9 bases left in between. The length of the CDR3 is 13 residues. In DNA form, the CDR3 reads TGTGCCAGCAGCGGGACACCGAACACTGAAGCTTTCTTT. It is translated as CASSGTPNTEAFF.

This sequence joins TRBV9 and TRBJ2-3, with 10 bases fitting TRBD2. J was trimmed by 5 bases and V by 4 bases; bases with no gene match: 13. CDR1 and CDR2 (germline): SGDLS, YYNGEE. The CDR3 covers 17 residues. CDR3 bases: TGTGCCAGCAGCCCCACGAGCGGGGGGGCTTCTGGAGATACGCAGTATTTT. Translated, it gives CASSPTSGGASGDTQYF.

The gene calls are TRBV7-6 and TRBJ1-3, with D possibly being TRBD1 (5 bases). V dropped 5 bases and J dropped 4 bases, with 12 bases sitting between them. Germline V gene sequence: CDR1 SGHVS, CDR2 FNYEAQ. This CDR3 is 14 amino acids long. This CDR3 reads CASSPSGMGNTIYF. The CDR3 nucleotides read TGTGCCAGCAGCCCCTCAGGGATGGGAAACACCATATATTTT.

The chain has TRBV9 and TRBJ2-5, with D possibly being TRBD1 (5 bases). Germline assignment: CDR1 SGDLS and CDR2 YYNGEE. Trimming took 3 bases from V and 1 from J, leaving 16 bases between them. There are 16 residues in the CDR3. This chain's CDR3 is CASSARQQNLQETQYF. CDR3 in DNA: TGTGCCAGCAGCGCCCGACAGCAAAATCTCCAAGAGACCCAGTACTTC.

In this sample, this clone turned up once. This chain connects TRBV30 to TRBJ2-3; TRBD1 matches at 10 bases. V lost 5 bases, J lost 0 bases, and 11 bases stayed unmatched. This CDR3 comprises 17 residues. Germline CDR1 is GTSNPN and CDR2 is SVGIG (reference sequence). The DNA of the CDR3 is TGTGCCTGGGCAAGAGGACAGGGGGGACCTAGCACAGATACGCAGTATTTT. Translating gives CAWARGQGGPSTDTQYF.

This clone was recorded a few times. This rearrangement joins TRBV7-9 to TRBJ1-5; TRBD1 might be the D (5 bases). CDR1 and CDR2 from the germline V gene are SEHNR and FQNEAQ (reference sequence). The CDR3 spans 14 residues. The V gene lost 7 bases and the J gene lost 3 bases, with 13 bases spanning the gap. The CDR3 DNA follows: TGTGCCAGCACGACGGGGGGTCCCAATCAGCCCCAGCATTTT. It codes for CASTTGGPNQPQHF. The entire variable domain, with the rest obtained from reference TRBV7-9 and TRBJ1-5, is as follows: DTGVSQNPRHKITKRGQNVTFRCDPISEHNRLYWYRQTLGQGPEFLTYFQNEAQLEKSRLLSDRFSAERPKGSFSTLEIQRTEQGDSAMYLCASTTGGPNQPQHFGDGTRLSIL.

This clone was detected only once. The junction does not match germline at one end; this may be a read error. The gene calls are TRBV29-1 and TRBJ2-6; TRBD1 aligns across 12 bases. The germline V gene has CDR1 SQVTM and CDR2 ANQGSEA. CDR3 length: 16 residues. CDR3 region: CSVGPGQGAGANGLTF. The DNA of the CDR3 is TGCAGCGTTGGCCCGGGACAGGGGGCTGGGGCCAACGGCCTGACTTTC.

The chain has TRBV7-8 and TRBJ2-7, with 9 bases aligning to TRBD1. Per germline, CDR1 SGHVS and CDR2 FQNEAQ. Trimming at V came to 4 bases and at J to 5 bases, leaving 3 bases not matched to a gene. The CDR3 is 13 residues long. The CDR3: CASSSGQGDEQYF. The CDR3 bases are TGTGCCAGCAGCTCGGGACAGGGCGACGAGCAGTACTTC.

DNA for the CDR3: TGTGCCAGCAGCACGGACAGGGGGAGCACAGATACGCAGTATTTT. Its translation: CASSTDRGSTDTQYF. The chain has TRBV7-9 and TRBJ2-3; TRBD1 matches 10 bases. The CDR3 totals 15 residues. Losses at the gene ends were 5 bases for V and 0 bases for J; bases not matched to a gene: 2. Germline V gives CDR1 SEHNR, CDR2 FQNEAQ (reference sequence).

J is TRBJ2-2 and V is TRBV18; 7 bases line up with TRBD1. The CDR3 extends over 16 amino acids. CDR1 is KGHSH and CDR2 is LQKENI in the germline V gene. The ends lost 1 base at V and 0 bases at J; junction bases unmatched: 2. The CDR3 region has the DNA TGTGCCAGCTCACCACTTGGGACAGCGAACACCGGGGAGCTGTTTTTT. This sequence encodes CASSPLGTANTGELFF.

The chain combines TRBV28 with TRBJ2-5, with D uncertain. The DNA end lines up better with TRBJ2-7; the J call may be wrong. In germline, CDR1 is MDHEN, CDR2 SYDVKM. The CDR3 is made up of 14 amino acids. The CDR3 protein is CASKGMGAYDEQYF. The CDR3 DNA follows: TGTGCCAGCAAAGGAATGGGCGCATACGACGAGCAGTACTTC.

This clone has more than one count but fewer than ten. This chain links TRBV7-9 with TRBJ2-7, with a weak D call TRBD2 (6 bases). V shed 1 base and J shed 2 bases, with 12 bases lying between them. Germline-derived CDR1 and CDR2 are SEHNR and FQNEAQ (reference sequence). The CDR3 loop spans 15 amino acids. The CDR3 coding sequence is TGTGCCAGCAGCTTAGGCGGGGCGCGCACCTACGAGCAGTACTTC. This sequence encodes CASSLGGARTYEQYF.

The chain couples TRBV14 to TRBJ1-6; D perhaps matches TRBD1 (6 bases). Trimming cost V 0 bases and J 9 bases, with 15 bases left between them. This CDR3 is built from 16 residues. Per germline, CDR1 SGHDN and CDR2 FVKESK. The CDR3 nucleotides are TGTGCCAGCAGCCAAGATTTCACAGGGAACACTTCACCCCTCCACTTT. It is translated as CASSQDFTGNTSPLHF.

The chain carries TRBV4-2 and TRBJ2-7, with 8 bases lining up with TRBD2. The V segment lost 1 base and the J segment 0 bases; nucleotides outside the gene matches: 5. Germline V gene data show CDR1 as LGHNA and CDR2 as YNFKEQ. This CDR3 spans 16 amino acids. In nucleotides, the CDR3 is TGTGCCAGCAGCCAAGTAAGCGGGGGCACCTCCTACGAGCAGTACTTC. Translating it yields CASSQVSGGTSYEQYF.

V gene TRBV21-1 combines with J gene TRBJ2-2; the DNA was not compared with TRBD1, the D call given in the table. TRBV21-1 is termed a pseudogene. The CDR3 has 15 residues. Written as DNA, the CDR3 is TGTGCCAGCAGCAAAGCTTACCGGGACAGGGACGAGCTGTTTTTT. This sequence encodes CASSKAYRDRDELFF.

This clone was detected once. The chain uses TRBV27 and TRBJ2-2, with 10 nucleotides matching TRBD1. The CDR3 length is 16 residues. Trimming removed 5 bases from V and 6 bases from J; junction bases left unmatched: 9. CDR1 is MNHEY, CDR2 SMNVEV, per germline (reference sequence). CDR3 DNA: TGTGCCAGCAGTAAAACTCCGGGACAGGGGTCCGGGGAGCTGTTTTTT. This gives the protein CASSKTPGQGSGELFF.

The chain has TRBV25-1 and TRBJ2-1; D unresolved. Trimming shortened V by 5 bases and J by 5 bases, and 16 bases separated the two germline ends. The germline gives CDR1 MGHDK, CDR2 SYGVNS. The CDR3 runs to 15 residues. The CDR3 sequence: CASSSLEPLHNEQFF. CDR3 in DNA: TGTGCCAGCAGTTCTCTTGAGCCCCTACACAATGAGCAGTTCTTC.

The J gene is TRBJ2-7, the V gene TRBV11-3, with D possibly matching TRBD1 (5 bases). The V gene's germline CDR1 is SGHNT and CDR2 YENEEA. V was clipped by 5 bases and J by 4 bases, with 9 bases between them. CDR3 length equals 12 residues. The CDR3 region is CASSRQGYEQYF. Written as DNA, the CDR3 is TGTGCCAGCAGCCGGCAGGGTTACGAGCAGTACTTC.

This chain links TRBV4-2 with TRBJ2-7; weak D call: TRBD1 (6 bases). Germline V gene lookup returns CDR1 LGHNA and CDR2 YNFKEQ. V was cut by 0 bases and J by 2 bases, with 11 bases left in between. The CDR3 is 15 residues long. The CDR3 sequence is CASSQEGGRTYEQYF. The CDR3 nucleotides are TGTGCCAGCAGCCAAGAAGGGGGTCGTACCTACGAGCAGTACTTC.

The gene calls are TRBV4-2 and TRBJ1-2; no firm D call. V lost 0 bases, J lost 4 bases, and 12 bases lay in between. The CDR3 contains 15 residues. CDR1 and CDR2 from the germline V gene are LGHNA and YNFKEQ. DNA of the CDR3: TGTGCCAGCAGCCAAGATTCTACTCGAGCCTATGGCTACACCTTC. This translates into CASSQDSTRAYGYTF.

Turning to this clone: This CDR3 fails to terminate in the conserved phenylalanine or tryptophan, so it likely reflects a read error. The rearrangement joins TRBV7-2 to TRBJ2-7; possibly TRBD2 for D (5 bases). The germline V gene has CDR1 SGHTA and CDR2 FQGNSA. V lost 1 base to trimming and J lost 9 bases, with 7 bases between them. The CDR3 contains 11 residues. DNA of the CDR3: TGTGCCAGCAGCTTAGTAGGAGGGCAGTACCTC. As protein: CASSLVGGQYL.

The J gene is TRBJ2-3, the V gene TRBV18; possible D gene TRBD2, 5 bases. V was pared by 3 bases and J by 1 base, with 17 bases between. The CDR3 contains 17 residues. In germline, CDR1 is KGHSH, CDR2 LQKENI. The CDR3 DNA follows: TGTGCCAGCTCACCGAGGGTAGGGCGACCCCGCACAGATACGCAGTATTTT. Translation gives CASSPRVGRPRTDTQYF.

CDR3 sequence: CASSSLAGAEDTQYF. CDR3 nucleotide sequence: TGTGCCAGCAGCTCCCTAGCGGGGGCCGAAGATACGCAGTATTTT. V usage is TRBV7-3 and J usage is TRBJ2-3; 10 bases are a match to TRBD2. The CDR3 is 15 residues long. Germline CDR1 and CDR2: SGHTA and FQGTGA. Trimming took 4 bases from V and 5 from J; bases not matched to a gene: 6.

The chain has TRBV5-6 and TRBJ2-7; 8 bases are a match to TRBD1. Unmatched junction bases numbered 10, after V lost 2 bases and J lost 9 bases. Germline CDR1 is SGHDT and CDR2 is YYEEEE. This CDR3 has 14 amino acids. In DNA form, the CDR3 reads TGTGCCAGCAGCTTACGACAGGGGTTATTAGGGCAGTACTTC. Amino acids: CASSLRQGLLGQYF.

The chain uses TRBV4-3 and TRBJ2-5; 9 bases align to TRBD2. CDR3 length: 14 amino acids. The J segment lost 9 bases and the V segment lost 1 base, leaving 6 bases of the junction unmatched. Germline V gene data show CDR1 as LGHNA and CDR2 as YSLEER. CDR3 protein: CASSQGGGGAAQYF. The CDR3 DNA is TGCGCCAGCAGCCAAGGAGGCGGGGGGGCGGCCCAGTACTTC.

The genes are TRBV29-1 and TRBJ2-1; D remains unclear. CDR1 SQVTM and CDR2 ANQGSEA come from the germline V gene. CDR3 length: 10 residues. V was cut by 3 bases and J by 6 bases, with 3 bases left in between. DNA of the CDR3: TGCAGCGTTGACCTCAATGAGCAGTTCTTC. Amino acid sequence: CSVDLNEQFF.

This chain joins TRBV30 and TRBJ2-5; 9 bases line up with TRBD2. Germline CDR1 is GTSNPN and CDR2 is SVGIG (reference sequence). V lost 4 bases, J lost 9 bases, and 12 bases stayed unmatched. This CDR3 contains 14 residues. CDR3 residues: CAWTSGEYKVAQYF. The DNA of the CDR3 is TGTGCCTGGACTAGCGGGGAATACAAAGTGGCCCAGTACTTC.

The chain carries TRBV29-1 and TRBJ2-7, with TRBD2 as a possible D gene (6 bases). The CDR3 contains 15 residues. V dropped 7 bases and J dropped 3 bases, with 22 bases sitting between them. Germline V gene sequence: CDR1 SQVTM, CDR2 ANQGSEA. Written as DNA, the CDR3 is TGCAGCGCTCAAACTCATAGCGGAAAGATCTACGAGCAGTACTTC. The encoded protein is CSAQTHSGKIYEQYF.